What follows is one TCR beta chain and its context. The CDR3 sequence is 16 residues long. Germline values: CDR1 SQVTM, CDR2 ANQGSEA. Losses at the gene ends were 3 bases for V and 5 bases for J; bases not matched to a gene: 13. The data were taken from a study of blood T cell repertoires in COVID-19. TCRdb's copy holds only in-frame clones and misses some; the assay was immunoSEQ multiplex PCR. Of about 230,000 clones in the sample, about 90% are singletons; the top ten hold around 2.9%. This sequence was found in a woman aged 60-75 years with acute or convalescent COVID-19. V and J are TRBV29-1 and TRBJ2-5, with 9 positions matching TRBD1. Sequenced: peripheral blood. CDR3 sequence (DNA): TGCAGCGTTGACGGATCTACAGGGGGCGGTTACGAGACCCAGTACTTC. It yields the protein CSVDGSTGGGYETQYF.